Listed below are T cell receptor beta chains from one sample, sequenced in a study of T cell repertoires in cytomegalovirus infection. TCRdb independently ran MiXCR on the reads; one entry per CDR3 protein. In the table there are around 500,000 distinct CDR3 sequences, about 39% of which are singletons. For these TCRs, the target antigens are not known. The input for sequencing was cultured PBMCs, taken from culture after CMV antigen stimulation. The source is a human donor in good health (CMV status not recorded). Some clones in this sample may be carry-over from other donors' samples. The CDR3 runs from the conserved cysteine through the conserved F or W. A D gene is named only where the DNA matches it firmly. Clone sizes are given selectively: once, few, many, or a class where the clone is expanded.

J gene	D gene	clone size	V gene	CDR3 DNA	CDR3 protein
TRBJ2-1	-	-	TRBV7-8	TGTGCCAGCAGCCCGAGGGGGGGGGAAAGCCACAATGAGCAGTTCTTC	CASSPRGGESHNEQFF
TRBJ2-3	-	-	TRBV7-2	TGTGCCAGCAGCTTTCCTACGCCTAGCACAGATACGCAGTATTTT	CASSFPTPSTDTQYF
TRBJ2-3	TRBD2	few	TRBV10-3	TGTGCCATCGGGACTAGCGGGGTGGCAGATACGCAGTATTTT	CAIGTSGVADTQYF
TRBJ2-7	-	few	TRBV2	TGTGCCAGCAGTGAACAGGGGGGTGAGGACGAGCAGTACTTC	CASSEQGGEDEQYF
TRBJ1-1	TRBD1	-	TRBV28	TGTGCCAGCAGTTTAGGCGGCAGGGGGGGCACTGAAGCTTTCTTT	CASSLGGRGGTEAFF
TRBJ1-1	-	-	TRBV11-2	TGTGCCAGCAGCTTACGGTCGGTTATGAACACTGAAGCTTTCTTT	CASSLRSVMNTEAFF
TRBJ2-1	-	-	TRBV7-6	TGTGCCAGCAGCTTACGTGGAGGGGGTAACGATGAGCAGTTCTTC	CASSLRGGGNDEQFF
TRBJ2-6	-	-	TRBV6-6	TGTGCCAGCACGCCGTACAGATTCTCTGGGGCCAACGTCCTGACTTTC	CASTPYRFSGANVLTF
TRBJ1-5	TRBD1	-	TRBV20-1	TGCAGTGCTAGAGGGGGACAGTCTTATCAGCCCCAGCATTTT	CSARGGQSYQPQHF
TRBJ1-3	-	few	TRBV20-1	TGCAGTGCTAGTGTCGGGTTGGACACCATATATTTT	CSASVGLDTIYF
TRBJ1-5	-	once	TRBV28	TGTGCCAGCAGTTTCCCCCTCAGGGGCGATCAGCCCCAGCATTTT	CASSFPLRGDQPQHF
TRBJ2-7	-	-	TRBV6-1	TGTGCCAGCTCTTTAGGCCACGGAGTCTACGAGCAGTACTTC	CASSLGHGVYEQYF
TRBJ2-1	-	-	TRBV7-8	TGTGCCAGCAGCTTTTCATGGCCTGGCTCCTACAATGAGCAGTTCTTC	CASSFSWPGSYNEQFF
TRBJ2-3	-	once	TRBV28	TGTGCCAGCAGTCTGACAGTTTCGGATACGCAGTATTTT	CASSLTVSDTQYF
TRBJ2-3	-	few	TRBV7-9	TGTGCCAGCAGCGTAAAGATCAAGGGGGACCAAGGCCTAGATACGCAGTATTTT	CASSVKIKGDQGLDTQYF
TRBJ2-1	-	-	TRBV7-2	TGTGCCAGCAGCCGGCGATCATCACACAATGAGCAGTTCTTC	CASSRRSSHNEQFF
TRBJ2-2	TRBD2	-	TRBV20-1	TGCAGTGCTAGGGTAGCGGGAGTCTGGACCGGGGAGCTGTTTTTT	CSARVAGVWTGELFF
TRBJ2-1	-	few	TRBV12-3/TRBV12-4	TGTGCCAGCAGTTTACGAGGGGGGGCTGAGCAGTTCTTC	CASSLRGGAEQFF
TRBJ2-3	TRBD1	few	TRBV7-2	TGTGCCAGCAGCTTTGACAGGGACCGGCAGTATTTT	CASSFDRDRQYF
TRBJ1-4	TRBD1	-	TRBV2	TGTGCCAGCAGCAATCCTTCAGGGACAGGGCTGCGTGAAAAACTGTTTTTT	CASSNPSGTGLREKLFF
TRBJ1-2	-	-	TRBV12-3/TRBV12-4	TGTGCCAGCAGTTTAGAGCCAGGGGAAGCGAATGGCTACACCTTC	CASSLEPGEANGYTF
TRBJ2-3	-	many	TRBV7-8	TGTGCCAGCAGCTTAGCGCCTACGGGAGATACGCAGTATTTT	CASSLAPTGDTQYF
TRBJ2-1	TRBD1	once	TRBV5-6	TGTGCCAGCAGCTTGGTGGCGACAGGGCTCAATGAGCAGTTCTTC	CASSLVATGLNEQFF
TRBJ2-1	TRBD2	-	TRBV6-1	TGTGCCAGCTCAACTAGCGGGGGGTACAATGAGCAGTTCTTC	CASSTSGGYNEQFF
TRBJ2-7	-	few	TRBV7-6	TGTGCCAGCAGCACCTGGCAGGGAGGAGGATACGAGCAGTACTTC	CASSTWQGGGYEQYF
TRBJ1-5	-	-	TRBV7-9	TGTGCCAGCAGGAAACCGGGACAAGATTCTAGCAATCAGCCCCAGCATTTT	CASRKPGQDSSNQPQHF
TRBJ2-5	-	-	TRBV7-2	TGTGCCAGCGGACCGGGGGCAGGGGAGACCCAGTACTTC	CASGPGAGETQYF
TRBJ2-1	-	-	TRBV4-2	TGTGCCAGCAGCCCGCAAGCTGTGGAGTTATGGGAGCAGTTCTTC	CASSPQAVELWEQFF
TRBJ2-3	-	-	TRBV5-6	TGTGCCAGCAGCTTGGGACTAGGGGCCATGTACGCAGATACGCAGTATTTT	CASSLGLGAMYADTQYF
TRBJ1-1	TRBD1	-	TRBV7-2	TGTGCCAGCACCCCCTTGGGAGGGGGCGAAACTGAAGCTTTCTTT	CASTPLGGGETEAFF
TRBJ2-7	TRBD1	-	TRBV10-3	TGTGCCATCAGTGTGAGTCGGACAGGGGGCTACGAGCAGTACTTC	CAISVSRTGGYEQYF
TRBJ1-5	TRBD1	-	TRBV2	TGTGCCAGCAGAGATGGACAGGGGGCGGCCAATCAGCCCCAGCATTTT	CASRDGQGAANQPQHF
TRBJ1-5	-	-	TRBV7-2	TGTGCCAGCAGCCAAGGCGCGGCCCGGGGGCCCCAGCATTTT	CASSQGAARGPQHF